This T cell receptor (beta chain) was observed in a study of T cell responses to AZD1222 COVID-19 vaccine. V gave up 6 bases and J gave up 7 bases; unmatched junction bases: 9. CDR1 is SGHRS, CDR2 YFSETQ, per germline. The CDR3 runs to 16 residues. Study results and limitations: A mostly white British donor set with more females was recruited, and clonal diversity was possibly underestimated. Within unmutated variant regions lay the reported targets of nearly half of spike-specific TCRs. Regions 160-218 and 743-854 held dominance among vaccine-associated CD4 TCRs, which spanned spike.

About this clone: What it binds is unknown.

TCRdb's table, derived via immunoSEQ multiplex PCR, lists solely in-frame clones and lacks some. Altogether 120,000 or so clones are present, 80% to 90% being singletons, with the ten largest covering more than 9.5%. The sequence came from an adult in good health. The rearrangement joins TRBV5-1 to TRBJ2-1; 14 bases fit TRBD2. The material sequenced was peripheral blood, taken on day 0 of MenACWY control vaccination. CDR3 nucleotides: TGCGCCAGCACGTTTGGCCGGACTAGCGGGAGGAATGAGCAGTTCTTC. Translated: CASTFGRTSGRNEQFF.